This entry concerns a single TCR beta chain. What it recognizes is unknown. The CDR3 spans 14 residues. Losses at the gene ends were 4 bases for V and 5 bases for J; bases not matched to a gene: 7. Germline V gene data show CDR1 as PRHDT and CDR2 as FYEKMQ (reference sequence). cDNA synthesis used the whole RNA isolate, giving expressed TCRB sequences. The assay was immunoSEQ multiplex PCR, and TCRdb's table has in-frame clones only and misses some. The data contain about 260,000 clones, about 63% of them singletons. The sample belongs to a study of beta chain features in type 1 diabetes. Whole-study findings and limits: Comparison showed that naive, central memory and Treg TCRB repertoires appeared more similar among patients than among healthy donors.

The sequencing input was naive CD4+ T cells from blood. This clonotype was obtained from a man aged 25 to 40 in good health. V and J are TRBV13 and TRBJ2-7, with TRBD1 matching 8 bases. DNA for the CDR3: TGTGCCAGCAGCTCCCGACAGGGGTCACACGAGCAGTACTTC. Its protein product is CASSSRQGSHEQYF.